This T cell receptor (beta chain) was documented in a study of shared clonotypes between healthy human individuals. In the study overall: Each donor's CD8 memory used one plate, CD8 naive two, each CD4 subset three.

Every donor was a Caucasian adult from Nashville, Tennessee. The study's findings and limits: Relative to their counterparts shared across all four donors, non-shared clonotypes exhibited diminished generation probabilities.

Remarks on this clone: What it binds is not known. Other DNA sequences in the same sample also yield this CDR3.

Sequencing was performed with immunoSEQ multiplex PCR; in TCRdb, only in-frame clones are kept and a portion is missing. The table includes about a million clones, around three quarters detected once. Germline CDR1 reads SGHAT; CDR2 reads FQNNGV. The V and J ends lost 1 base and 6 bases respectively, with 4 bases between them. The CDR3 spans 11 residues. The chain is built from TRBV11-2 and TRBJ2-7; D is unclear. The receptor's source is a man aged 18 to 29 in good health. The sequencing sample was made of memory CD4+ T cells sorted from blood. As for subset: CD45RA-negative fraction. CDR3 amino acids: CASSLGSEQYF. In DNA form, the CDR3 reads TGTGCCAGCAGCTTAGGCAGCGAGCAGTACTTC.